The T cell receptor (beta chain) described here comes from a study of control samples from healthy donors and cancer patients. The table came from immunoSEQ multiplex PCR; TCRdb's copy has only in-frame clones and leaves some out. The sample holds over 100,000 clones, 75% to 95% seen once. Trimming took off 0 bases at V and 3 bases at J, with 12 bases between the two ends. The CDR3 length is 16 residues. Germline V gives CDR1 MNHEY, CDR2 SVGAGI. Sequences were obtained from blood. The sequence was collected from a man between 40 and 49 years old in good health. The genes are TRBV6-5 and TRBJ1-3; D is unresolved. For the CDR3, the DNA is TGTGCCAGCAGTTACTCCCACCCCGGTGGTGGAAACACCATATATTTT. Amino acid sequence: CASSYSHPGGGNTIYF.